The clone carrying this TCR beta chain was recorded at least ten times. Its cognate antigen is unknown. This record comes from a study of T cells in Graves' hyperthyroidism and ophthalmopathy. General observations from the study: Most clonotypes expanded in the thyroid (above 0.001) were also present in blood.

The investigators amplified TCR beta CDR3 regions from RNA transcripts. The HTBI set primed first-round TCR CDR3 RT-PCR. One entry per CDR3 protein, called by TCRdb with MiXCR from the multiplex PCR reads. The table has 150,000 to 200,000 distinct CDR3 sequences, approximately 9% seen once. Sequencing was done on a sample of blood. This TCR derives from a woman aged 18 to 35 with Graves' hyperthyroidism that later progressed to Graves' ophthalmopathy.

As DNA, the CDR3 is TGCGCCAGCAGCTGGGCAGGAAATACGAACACTGAAGCTTTCTTT. Translating it yields CASSWAGNTNTEAFF. The chain couples TRBV5-1 to TRBJ1-1; D not certain. V lost 3 bases and J lost 1, with 13 bases in between. Germline-derived CDR1 and CDR2 are SGHRS and YFSETQ. This CDR3 spans 15 amino acids. Supplemented by reference TRBV5-1 and TRBJ1-1, the full variable domain reads KAGVTQTPRYLIKTRGQQVTLSCSPISGHRSVSWYQQTPGQGLQFLFEYFSETQRNKGNFPGRFSGRQFSNSRSEMNVSTLELGDSALYLCASSWAGNTNTEAFFGQGTRLTVV.